Below are 3 T cell receptor beta chains sequenced from a single sample in a study of cytomegalovirus exposure and HLA in healthy donors. Some clones are missing from TCRdb's copy, which holds only in-frame ones; the method was immunoSEQ multiplex PCR. This table has approximately 170,000 clones, less than 85% appearing once. The sequenced sample consisted of PBMCs. These receptors came from a man between 18 and 35 years old in good health and CMV-seropositive.

The chain couples TRBV5-1 to TRBJ2-1; D gene uncertain. The ends were cut back, 4 bases at V and 8 bases at J, with 13 bases in the middle. The CDR3 covers 13 residues. CDR1 SGHRS and CDR2 YFSETQ come from the germline V gene. CDR3 bases: TGCGCCAGCAGCATCACACGACACGATGAGCAGTTCTTC. Amino acids: CASSITRHDEQFF.

The chain has TRBV10-2 and TRBJ1-4, with unresolved D. CDR3 length equals 13 residues. Trimming cost V 4 bases and J 8 bases, with 11 bases left between them. Germline V lookup: CDR1 WSHSY, CDR2 SAAADI. CDR3 sequence: CASSGRVEEKLFF. In DNA form, the CDR3 reads TGCGCCAGCAGTGGGCGCGTGGAGGAAAAACTGTTTTTT.

The rearrangement uses TRBV7-9 and TRBJ2-5, with 13 bases fitting TRBD2. Looked up from germline, CDR1 is SEHNR and CDR2 is FQNEAQ (reference sequence). This CDR3 comprises 17 residues. J was trimmed by 3 bases and V by 4 bases; bases with no gene match: 8. This CDR3 is CASSSAGLAGPEETQYF. In DNA form, the CDR3 reads TGTGCCAGCAGCTCCGCGGGACTAGCGGGACCGGAAGAGACCCAGTACTTC.